This T cell receptor beta chain was obtained from a study of blood T cell repertoires in COVID-19. Overall study context: Sites across the United States, Italy and Spain contributed samples from acute and convalescent COVID-19.

This CDR3 has 14 amino acids. V lost 0 bases and J lost 10, with 10 bases in between. The germline gives CDR1 MNHNS, CDR2 SASEGT. Under the authors' procedure: Nucleated cell counts were estimated from reference gene primer amplification. The table came from immunoSEQ multiplex PCR; TCRdb's copy has only in-frame clones and leaves some out. D and trimming were read from the DNA, whereas the V and J calls and clone size are those reported in that table. The table shows about 160,000 clones, with approximately 90% occurring only once. The sample was peripheral blood. The clonotype was recovered from a woman between 65 and 79 years old with COVID-19, enrolled during active disease. The V gene is TRBV6-1, the J gene TRBJ1-6; D perhaps matches TRBD1 (6 bases). The CDR3 is CASSEAGARSPLHF. The CDR3 DNA sequence: TGTGCCAGCAGTGAAGCGGGGGCTCGGTCACCCCTCCACTTT.